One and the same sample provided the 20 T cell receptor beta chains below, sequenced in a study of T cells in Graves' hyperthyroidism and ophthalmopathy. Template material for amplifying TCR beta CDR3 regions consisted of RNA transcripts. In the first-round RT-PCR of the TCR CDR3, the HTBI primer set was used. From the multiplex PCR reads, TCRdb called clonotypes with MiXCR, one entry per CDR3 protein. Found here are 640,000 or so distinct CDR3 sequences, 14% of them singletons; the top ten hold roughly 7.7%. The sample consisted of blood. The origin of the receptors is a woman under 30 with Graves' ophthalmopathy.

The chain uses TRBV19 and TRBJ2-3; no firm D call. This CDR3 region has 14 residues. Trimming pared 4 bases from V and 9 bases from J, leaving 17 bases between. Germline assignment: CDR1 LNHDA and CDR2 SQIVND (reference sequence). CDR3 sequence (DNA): TGTGCCAGTAGTACAGGCCTTTCCTCAGCCACGCAGTATTTT. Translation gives CASSTGLSSATQYF.

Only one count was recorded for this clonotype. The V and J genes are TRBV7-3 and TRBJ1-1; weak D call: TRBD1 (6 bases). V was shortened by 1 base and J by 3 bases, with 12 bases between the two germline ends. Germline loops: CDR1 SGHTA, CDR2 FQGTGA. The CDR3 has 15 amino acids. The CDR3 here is CASSLIGGLDTEAFF. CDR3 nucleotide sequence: TGTGCCAGCAGCTTAATCGGGGGGCTGGACACTGAAGCTTTCTTT. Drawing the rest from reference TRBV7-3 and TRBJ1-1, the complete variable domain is GAGVSQTPSNKVTEKGKYVELRCDPISGHTALYWYRQSLGQGPEFLIYFQGTGAADDSGLPNDRFFAVRPEGSVSTLKIQRTERGDSAVYLCASSLIGGLDTEAFFGQGTRLTVV.

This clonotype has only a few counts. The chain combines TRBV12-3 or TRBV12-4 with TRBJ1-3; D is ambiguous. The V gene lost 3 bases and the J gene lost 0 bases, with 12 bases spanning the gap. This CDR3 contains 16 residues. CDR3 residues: CASSFQDPSSGNTIYF. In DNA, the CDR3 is TGTGCCAGCAGTTTTCAGGACCCGAGCTCTGGAAACACCATATATTTT.

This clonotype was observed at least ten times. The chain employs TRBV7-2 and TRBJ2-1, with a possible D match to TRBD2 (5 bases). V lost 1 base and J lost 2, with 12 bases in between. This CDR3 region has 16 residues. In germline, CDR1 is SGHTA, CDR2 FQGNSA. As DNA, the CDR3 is TGTGCCAGCAGCTTAGATGTTGGGAGAACCTACAATGAGCAGTTCTTC. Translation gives CASSLDVGRTYNEQFF.

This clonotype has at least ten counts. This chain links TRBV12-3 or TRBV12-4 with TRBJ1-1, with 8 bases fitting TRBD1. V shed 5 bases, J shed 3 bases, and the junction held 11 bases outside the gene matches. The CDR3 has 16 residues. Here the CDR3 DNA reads TGTGCCAGCAGTCCGGAGATGGGACAGGTAGACACTGAAGCTTTCTTT. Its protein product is CASSPEMGQVDTEAFF.

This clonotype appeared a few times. The CDR3 loop reads CASTDPNTEAFF. The DNA of the CDR3 is TGTGCCAGCACCGACCCGAACACTGAAGCTTTCTTT. The chain links TRBV28 to TRBJ1-1; D unclear. Germline CDR1 reads MDHEN; CDR2 reads SYDVKM. The CDR3 covers 12 residues. Trimming took 7 bases from V and 1 from J, leaving 7 bases between them.

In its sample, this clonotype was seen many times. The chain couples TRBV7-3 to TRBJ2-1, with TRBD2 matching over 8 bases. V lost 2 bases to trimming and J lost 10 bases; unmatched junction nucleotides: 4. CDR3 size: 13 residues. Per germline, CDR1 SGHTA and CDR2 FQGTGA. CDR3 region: CASSLGLAGEQFF. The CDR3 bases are TGTGCCAGCAGCTTAGGGCTAGCGGGCGAGCAGTTCTTC.

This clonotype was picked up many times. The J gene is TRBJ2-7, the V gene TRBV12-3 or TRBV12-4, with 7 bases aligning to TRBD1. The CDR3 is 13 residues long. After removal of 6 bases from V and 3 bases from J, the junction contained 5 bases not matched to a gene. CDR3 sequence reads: CASSPDRDYEQYF. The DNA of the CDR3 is TGTGCCAGCAGCCCAGACAGGGACTACGAGCAGTACTTC.

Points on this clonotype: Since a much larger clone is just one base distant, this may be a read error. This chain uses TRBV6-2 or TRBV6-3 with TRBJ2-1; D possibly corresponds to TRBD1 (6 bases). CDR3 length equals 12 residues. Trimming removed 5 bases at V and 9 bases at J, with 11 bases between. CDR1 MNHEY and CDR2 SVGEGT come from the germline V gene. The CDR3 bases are TGTGCCAGCAGTGGGACAAGAGGTGAGCAGTTCTTC. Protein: CASSGTRGEQFF.

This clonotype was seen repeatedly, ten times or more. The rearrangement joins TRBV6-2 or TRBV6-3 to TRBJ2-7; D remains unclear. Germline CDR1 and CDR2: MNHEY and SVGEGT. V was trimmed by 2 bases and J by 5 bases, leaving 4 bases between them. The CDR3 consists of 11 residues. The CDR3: CASSYVDEQYF. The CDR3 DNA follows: TGTGCCAGCAGTTACGTGGACGAGCAGTACTTC.

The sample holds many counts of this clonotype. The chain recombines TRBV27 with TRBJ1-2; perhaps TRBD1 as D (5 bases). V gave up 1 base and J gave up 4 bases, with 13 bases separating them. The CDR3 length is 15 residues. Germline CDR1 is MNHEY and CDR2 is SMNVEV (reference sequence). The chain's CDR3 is CASSLWGDLGYGYTF. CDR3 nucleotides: TGTGCCAGCAGTTTATGGGGGGACTTGGGCTATGGCTACACCTTC.

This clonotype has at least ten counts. The CDR3 DNA sequence: TGTGCCAGCAGTGAAGAAGGGGCGGGCAATCAGCCCCAGCATTTT. It yields the protein CASSEEGAGNQPQHF. The V and J genes are TRBV2 and TRBJ1-5, with D tentatively TRBD1 (5 bases). There are 15 residues in the CDR3. Looked up from germline, CDR1 is SNHLY and CDR2 is FYNNEI. Trimming removed 1 base at V and 2 bases at J, with 9 bases between.

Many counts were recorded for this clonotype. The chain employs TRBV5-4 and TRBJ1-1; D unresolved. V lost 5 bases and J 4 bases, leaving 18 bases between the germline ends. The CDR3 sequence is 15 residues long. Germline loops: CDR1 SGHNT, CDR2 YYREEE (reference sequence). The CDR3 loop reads CASRRADGGVTEAFF. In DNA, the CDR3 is TGTGCCAGCAGGCGGGCGGACGGTGGGGTCACTGAAGCTTTCTTT.

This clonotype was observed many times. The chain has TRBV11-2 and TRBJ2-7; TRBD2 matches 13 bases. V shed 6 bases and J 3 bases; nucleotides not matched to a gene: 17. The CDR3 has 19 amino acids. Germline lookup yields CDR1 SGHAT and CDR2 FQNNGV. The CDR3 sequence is CASRSTQQPGLAGIYEQYF. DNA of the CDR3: TGTGCCAGCAGATCCACCCAGCAACCGGGACTAGCGGGGATCTACGAGCAGTACTTC.

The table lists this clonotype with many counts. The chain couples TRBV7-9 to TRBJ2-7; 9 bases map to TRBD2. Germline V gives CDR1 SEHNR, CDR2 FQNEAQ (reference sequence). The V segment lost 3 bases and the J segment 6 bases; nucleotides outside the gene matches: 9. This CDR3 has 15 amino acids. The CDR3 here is CASSFSAGGKSEQYF. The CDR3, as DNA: TGTGCCAGCAGCTTCTCAGCGGGAGGAAAAAGCGAGCAGTACTTC.

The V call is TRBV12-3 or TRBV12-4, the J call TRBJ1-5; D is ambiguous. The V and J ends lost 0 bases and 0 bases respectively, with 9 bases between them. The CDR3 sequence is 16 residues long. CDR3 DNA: TGTGCCAGCAGTTTAGCAGGCCCCCTTAGCAATCAGCCCCAGCATTTT. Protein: CASSLAGPLSNQPQHF.

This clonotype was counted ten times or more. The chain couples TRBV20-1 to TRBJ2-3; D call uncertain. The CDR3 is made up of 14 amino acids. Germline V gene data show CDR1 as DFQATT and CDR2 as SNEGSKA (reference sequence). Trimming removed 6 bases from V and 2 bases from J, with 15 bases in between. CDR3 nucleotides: TGCAGTGCGGAAGTGGGGTCCTACACAGATACGCAGTATTTT. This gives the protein CSAEVGSYTDTQYF.

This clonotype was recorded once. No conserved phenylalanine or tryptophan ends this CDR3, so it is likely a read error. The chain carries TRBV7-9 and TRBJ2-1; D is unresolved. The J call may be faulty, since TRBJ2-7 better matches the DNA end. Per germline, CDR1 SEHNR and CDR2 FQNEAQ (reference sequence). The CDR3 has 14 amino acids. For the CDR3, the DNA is TGTGCCAGCTCCCCCCCGGCCTCGGCCAATGAGCAGTACTCC. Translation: CASSPPASANEQYS.

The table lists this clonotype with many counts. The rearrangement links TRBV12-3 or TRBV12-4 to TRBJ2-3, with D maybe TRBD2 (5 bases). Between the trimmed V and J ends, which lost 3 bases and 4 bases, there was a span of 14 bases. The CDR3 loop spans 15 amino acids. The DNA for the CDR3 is TGTGCCAGCAGTTTGGGTAGCGCGTGGTCAGATACGCAGTATTTT. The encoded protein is CASSLGSAWSDTQYF.

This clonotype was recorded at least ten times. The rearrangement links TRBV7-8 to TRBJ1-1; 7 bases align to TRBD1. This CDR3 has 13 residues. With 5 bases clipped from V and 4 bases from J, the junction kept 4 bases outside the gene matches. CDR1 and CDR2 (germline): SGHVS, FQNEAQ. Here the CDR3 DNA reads TGTGCCAGCAGCGGGGCAGGGGGCACTGAAGCTTTCTTT. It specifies CASSGAGGTEAFF.